A single TCR beta chain is shown here with its context. What it binds is not known. The data originate from a study of graft-versus-host responses after intestinal transplantation. Overall study: Multivisceral, liver-intestinal, or isolated intestinal grafts were transplanted into recipients. Once they had received anti-thymocyte globulin induction, all recipients took tacrolimus and steroids for about three years.

Findings and limits, study-wide: Where graft-donor T cell macrochimerism was present, patients had high graft-versus-host to host-versus-graft clonal ratios in allografts. Detection of GvH clones occurred in recipient marrow, and some had their first appearance in ileum or blood.

The data were produced by immunoSEQ multiplex PCR, yet TCRdb's version contains in-frame clones alone and is incomplete. The sample includes 40,000 or so clones, approximately 95% of them seen just once. Germline V CDR1 and CDR2: SEHNR, FQNEAQ (reference sequence). V was cut by 2 bases and J by 2 bases, with 19 bases left in between. This CDR3 is built from 18 residues. The receptor was derived from a human patient who received an intestinal transplant, so some T cells may come from the graft donor. Sequenced here: PBMCs, sampled 734 days after intestinal transplantation. The V gene is TRBV7-9, the J gene TRBJ1-3; maybe TRBD1 (6 bases). The CDR3 coding sequence is TGTGCCAGCAGCTTAATAGGAGGCAGGGGTGGCCCTGGAAACACCATATATTTT. Its protein product is CASSLIGGRGGPGNTIYF.